These T cell receptor beta chains were read from a single sample in a study of cytomegalovirus exposure and HLA in healthy donors. TCRdb keeps only in-frame clones here, not all; method: immunoSEQ multiplex PCR. In the table there are fewer than 100,000 clones, 60% to 80% of which are singletons. The sample was PBMCs. These receptors were collected from a man in his forties in good health and CMV-seronegative. Each CDR3 is given with its conserved first and last residue. The D gene is left open where the match is weak. Some rows mark clone size as missing; the rest say once, few, many or name a class of expanded clone.

J gene | V gene | CDR3 length | clone size | D gene | CDR3 protein | CDR3 DNA
TRBJ1-1 | TRBV6-5 | 13 | few | - | CASSSPQGREAFF | TGTGCCAGCAGTTCCCCCCAGGGTCGTGAAGCTTTCTTT
TRBJ1-2 | TRBV5-6 | 13 | - | - | CASSFQSVARYTF | TGTGCCAGCAGCTTCCAGTCCGTAGCTCGATACACCTTC
TRBJ1-4 | TRBV7-6 | 16 | few | - | CASSLEAGTYNEKLFF | TGTGCCAGCAGCTTAGAGGCGGGGACTTACAATGAAAAACTGTTTTTT
TRBJ2-1 | TRBV28 | 15 | once | TRBD2 | CASSLRTSGSDEQFF | TGTGCCAGCAGTTTGCGGACTAGCGGGAGTGATGAGCAGTTCTTC
TRBJ2-3 | TRBV7-3 | 16 | - | TRBD2 | CASSPRLAGPTDTQYF | TGTGCCAGCAGCCCTAGACTAGCGGGGCCCACAGATACGCAGTATTTT
TRBJ1-1 | TRBV4-1 | 15 | once | - | CASSPQGAGSTEAFF | TGCGCCAGCAGCCCGCAGGGAGCGGGGAGCACTGAAGCTTTCTTT
TRBJ1-3 | TRBV7-2 | 15 | once | - | CASSLAGGSGNTIYF | TGTGCCAGCAGCTTAGCAGGGGGCTCTGGAAACACCATATATTTT
TRBJ1-6 | TRBV7-3 | 13 | - | - | CASSSVHNSPLHF | TGTGCCAGCAGCTCCGTCCATAATTCACCCCTCCACTTT
TRBJ1-2 | TRBV5-4 | 14 | - | TRBD1 | CASTDPGGTYGYTF | TGTGCCAGCACCGATCCAGGGGGGACCTATGGCTACACCTTC
TRBJ2-7 | TRBV5-4 | 14 | once | - | CASSLAGVLHEQYF | TGTGCCAGCAGCTTGGCAGGGGTCCTCCACGAGCAGTACTTC
TRBJ1-6 | TRBV6-4 | 13 | - | - | CASSADYNSPLHF | TGTGCCAGCAGTGCAGATTATAATTCACCCCTCCACTTT
TRBJ1-6 | TRBV19 | 15 | - | TRBD1 | CASRTIRQGFSPLHF | TGTGCCAGTAGGACCATTCGACAGGGTTTCTCACCCCTCCACTTT
TRBJ2-3 | TRBV18 | 14 | - | - | CASSPTRGPDTQYF | TGTGCCAGCTCACCCACACGGGGTCCAGATACGCAGTATTTT
TRBJ2-1 | TRBV6-4 | 13 | - | - | CASSDLRDNEQFF | TGTGCCAGCAGTGACTTGAGAGACAATGAGCAGTTCTTC
TRBJ2-3 | TRBV28 | 19 | - | TRBD1 | CASTSPIIIPGQGKDTQYF | TGTGCCAGCACTTCTCCTATTATAATCCCGGGACAGGGCAAAGATACGCAGTATTTT
TRBJ1-2 | TRBV6-5 | 13 | - | - | CASIDSRLYGYTF | TGTGCCAGCATTGACAGCAGACTCTATGGCTACACCTTC
TRBJ1-1 | TRBV6-5 | 14 | - | - | CASSYGGSRTEVFF | TGTGCCAGCAGTTACGGGGGGTCAAGGACTGAAGTTTTCTTT
TRBJ1-5 | TRBV19 | 15 | - | - | CASSIVQGGNQPQHF | TGTGCCAGTAGTATAGTACAGGGAGGGAATCAGCCCCAGCATTTT
TRBJ1-1 | TRBV9 | 14 | - | - | CASSVGRVNTEAFF | TGTGCCAGCAGCGTAGGTCGGGTGAACACTGAAGCTTTCTTT
TRBJ2-5 | TRBV5-1 | 17 | - | TRBD2 | CASSRTSGLAGQETQYF | TGCGCCAGCAGCCGAACGTCGGGACTAGCGGGACAAGAGACCCAGTACTTC
TRBJ2-1 | TRBV2 | 13 | - | TRBD1 | CASRGDRENEQFF | TGTGCCAGCAGGGGGGACAGGGAGAATGAGCAGTTCTTC
TRBJ2-3 | TRBV2 | 15 | few | - | CASSERVGAIDTQYF | TGTGCCAGCAGTGAAAGGGTGGGGGCAATAGATACGCAGTATTTT
TRBJ1-1 | TRBV6-1 | 11 | - | - | CASGWSTEAFF | TGTGCCAGCGGTTGGAGCACTGAAGCTTTCTTT
TRBJ2-3 | TRBV10-3 | 18 | - | TRBD2 | CAISTGTSGGRATDTQYF | TGTGCCATCAGCACCGGGACTAGCGGGGGGCGGGCGACAGATACGCAGTATTTT
TRBJ1-2 | TRBV10-2 | 12 | - | - | CASSEGAHGYTF | TGCGCCAGCAGTGAGGGGGCCCATGGCTACACCTTC
TRBJ1-2 | TRBV21-1 | 12 | - | - | CASSTNRGGYTF | TGTGCCAGCAGCACGAACAGGGGGGGCTACACCTTC
TRBJ2-1 | TRBV30 | 16 | - | TRBD1 | CAWSPGQGEWYNEQFF | TGTGCCTGGAGTCCGGGACAGGGTGAATGGTACAATGAGCAGTTCTTC
TRBJ1-2 | TRBV11-2 | 13 | - | - | CASSFTSNYGYTF | TGTGCCAGCAGCTTCACGAGTAACTATGGCTACACCTTC
TRBJ2-7 | TRBV5-1 | 14 | - | - | CASSQDGGPYEQYF | TGCGCCAGCAGCCAGGACGGAGGCCCCTACGAGCAGTACTTC
TRBJ2-7 | TRBV13 | 12 | once | - | CASSDRDSEQYF | TGTGCCAGCAGCGACCGGGACTCCGAGCAGTACTTC
TRBJ1-5 | TRBV19 | 13 | few | - | CASSATENQPQHF | TGTGCCAGTAGTGCAACGGAGAATCAGCCCCAGCATTTT
TRBJ2-4 | TRBV19 | 13 | few | TRBD1 | CASGQGGKNIQYF | TGTGCCAGCGGACAGGGCGGCAAAAACATTCAGTACTTC
TRBJ1-1 | TRBV7-9 | 14 | - | - | CASSPQVGNTEAFF | TGTGCCAGCAGCCCGCAGGTGGGGAACACTGAAGCTTTCTTT
TRBJ2-5 | TRBV2 | 16 | - | TRBD2 | CASSGPLTSGGETQYF | TGTGCCAGCAGTGGCCCCTTGACTAGCGGGGGAGAGACCCAGTACTTC
TRBJ2-7 | TRBV6-4 | 14 | - | TRBD2 | CASSTGLAGYEQYF | TGTGCCAGCAGTACGGGACTAGCGGGCTACGAGCAGTACTTC
TRBJ1-1 | TRBV28 | 15 | once | TRBD1 | CASSLPQGGHTEAFF | TGTGCCAGCAGTTTACCACAGGGGGGGCACACTGAAGCTTTCTTT
TRBJ1-1 | TRBV2 | 12 | once | TRBD1 | CASSTTGGEAFF | TGTGCCAGCAGTACGACAGGGGGCGAAGCTTTCTTT
TRBJ1-4 | TRBV5-6 | 15 | - | TRBD1 | CASSSGQQTNEKLFF | TGTGCCAGCAGCTCGGGACAGCAGACTAATGAAAAACTGTTTTTT
TRBJ2-5 | TRBV28 | 15 | - | - | CASSVQGRTSETQYF | TGTGCCAGCAGTGTTCAGGGTCGGACCTCGGAGACCCAGTACTTC
TRBJ2-7 | TRBV29-1 | 10 | - | - | CSVWENEQYF | TGCAGCGTTTGGGAGAACGAGCAGTACTTC
TRBJ1-2 | TRBV6-1 | 15 | - | TRBD1 | CASRGGTGEFYGYTF | TGTGCCAGCAGGGGTGGTACAGGGGAATTTTATGGCTACACCTTC
TRBJ1-1 | TRBV5-1 | 14 | few | TRBD1 | CASSLRGPSTEAFF | TGCGCCAGCAGCTTGAGGGGGCCGAGCACTGAAGCTTTCTTT